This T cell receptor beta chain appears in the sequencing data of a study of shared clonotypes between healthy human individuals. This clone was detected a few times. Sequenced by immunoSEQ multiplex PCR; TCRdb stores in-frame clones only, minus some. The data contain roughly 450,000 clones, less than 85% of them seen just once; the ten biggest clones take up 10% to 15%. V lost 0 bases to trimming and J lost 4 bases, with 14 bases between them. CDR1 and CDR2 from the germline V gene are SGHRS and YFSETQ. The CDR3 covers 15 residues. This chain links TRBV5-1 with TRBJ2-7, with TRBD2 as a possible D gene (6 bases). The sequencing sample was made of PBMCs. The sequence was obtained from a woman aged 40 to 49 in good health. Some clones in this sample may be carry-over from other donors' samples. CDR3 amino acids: CASSLGTAGSYEQYF. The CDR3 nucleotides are TGCGCCAGCAGCTTGGGAACGGCGGGGAGTTACGAGCAGTACTTC.